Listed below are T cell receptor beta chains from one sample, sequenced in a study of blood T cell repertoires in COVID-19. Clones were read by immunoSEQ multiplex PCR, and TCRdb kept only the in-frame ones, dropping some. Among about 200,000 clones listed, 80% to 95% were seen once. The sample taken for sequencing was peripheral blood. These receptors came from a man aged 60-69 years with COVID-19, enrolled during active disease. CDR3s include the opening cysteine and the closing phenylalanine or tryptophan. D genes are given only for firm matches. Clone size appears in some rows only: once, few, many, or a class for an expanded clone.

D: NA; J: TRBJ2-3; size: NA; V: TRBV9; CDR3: CASTKGGAVTSTDTQYF; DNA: TGTGCCAGCACGAAGGGGGGGGCCGTTACTAGCACAGATACGCAGTATTTT
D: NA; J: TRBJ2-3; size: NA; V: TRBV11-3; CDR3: CASSLGASVPPDTQYF; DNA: TGTGCCAGCAGCTTAGGAGCGTCGGTCCCCCCAGATACGCAGTATTTT
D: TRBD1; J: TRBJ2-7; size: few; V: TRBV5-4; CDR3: CASSLVAQGAYEQYF; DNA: TGTGCCAGCAGCTTGGTGGCTCAGGGGGCCTACGAGCAGTACTTC
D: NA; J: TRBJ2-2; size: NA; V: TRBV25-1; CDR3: CASSGVGTGELFF; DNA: TGTGCCAGCAGCGGAGTAGGCACCGGGGAGCTGTTTTTT
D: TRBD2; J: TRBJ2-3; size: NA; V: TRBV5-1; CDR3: CASSLAIVGGTDTQYF; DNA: TGCGCCAGCAGCTTGGCCATAGTGGGGGGGACAGATACGCAGTATTTT
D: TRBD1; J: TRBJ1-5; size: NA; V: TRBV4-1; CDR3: CASSYRDRDQPQHF; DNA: TGCGCCAGCAGCTACCGGGACAGAGATCAGCCCCAGCATTTT
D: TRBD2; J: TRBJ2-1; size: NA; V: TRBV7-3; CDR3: CASSLTGTSGYNEQFF; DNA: TGTGCCAGCAGCTTAACCGGGACTAGCGGCTACAATGAGCAGTTCTTC
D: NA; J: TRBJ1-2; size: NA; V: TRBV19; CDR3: CASSDRSGTGAYGYTF; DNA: TGTGCCAGTAGTGATCGGTCGGGGACGGGAGCCTATGGCTACACCTTC
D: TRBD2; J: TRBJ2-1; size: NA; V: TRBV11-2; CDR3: CASSPGLVSYNEQFF; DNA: TGTGCCAGCAGCCCGGGACTAGTCTCCTACAATGAGCAGTTCTTC
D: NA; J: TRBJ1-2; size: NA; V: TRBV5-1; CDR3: CASSLVRGSNYGYTF; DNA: TGCGCCAGCAGCTTGGTCCGGGGGAGCAACTATGGCTACACCTTC
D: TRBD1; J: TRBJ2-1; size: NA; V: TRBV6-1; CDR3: CASSEFPGGADNEQFF; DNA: TGTGCCAGCAGTGAATTCCCAGGGGGCGCGGACAATGAGCAGTTCTTC
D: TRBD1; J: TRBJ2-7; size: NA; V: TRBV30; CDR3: CAWRGAGGTYEQYF; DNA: TGTGCCTGGAGAGGGGCAGGGGGCACCTACGAGCAGTACTTC
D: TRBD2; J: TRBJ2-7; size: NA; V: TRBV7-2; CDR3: CASSLAGGPYEQYF; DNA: TGTGCCAGCAGCTTAGCGGGAGGGCCGTACGAGCAGTACTTC
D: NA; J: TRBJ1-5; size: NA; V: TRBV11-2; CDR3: CASSLSGVGNQPQHF; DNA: TGTGCCAGCAGCTTATCCGGGGTGGGCAATCAGCCCCAGCATTTT
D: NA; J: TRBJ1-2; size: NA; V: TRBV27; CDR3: CASSPDSLYGYTF; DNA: TGTGCCAGCAGTCCCGACAGCCTATATGGCTACACCTTC
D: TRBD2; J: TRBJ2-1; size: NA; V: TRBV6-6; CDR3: CASSPKGTSGSSYNEQFF; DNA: TGTGCCAGCAGTCCGAAAGGGACTAGCGGGAGCTCCTACAATGAGCAGTTCTTC
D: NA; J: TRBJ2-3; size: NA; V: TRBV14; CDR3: CASGQSTDTQYF; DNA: TGTGCCAGCGGACAGAGCACAGATACGCAGTATTTT
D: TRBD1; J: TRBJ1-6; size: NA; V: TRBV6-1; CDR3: CASGARDSRYNSPLHF; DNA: TGTGCCAGCGGTGCGCGGGACAGCCGATATAATTCACCCCTCCACTTT
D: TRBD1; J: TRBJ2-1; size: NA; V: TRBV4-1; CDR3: CASSQAAGTGGFHNEQFF; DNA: TGCGCCAGCAGCCAAGCAGCCGGGACAGGGGGCTTCCACAATGAGCAGTTCTTC
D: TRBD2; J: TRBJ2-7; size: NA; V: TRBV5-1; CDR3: CASSRSHLAGGPQNHEQYF; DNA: TGCGCCAGCAGCCGCTCCCACTTAGCGGGGGGGCCCCAAAATCACGAGCAGTACTTC
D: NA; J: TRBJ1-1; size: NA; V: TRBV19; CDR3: CASTTPAGWNTEAFF; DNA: TGTGCCAGTACCACCCCCGCAGGGTGGAACACTGAAGCTTTCTTT
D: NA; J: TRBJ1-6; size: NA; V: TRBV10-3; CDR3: CAISEEGSSYNSPLHF; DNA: TGTGCCATCAGTGAAGAGGGCAGCTCCTATAATTCACCCCTCCACTTT
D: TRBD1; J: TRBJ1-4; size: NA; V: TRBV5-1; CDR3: CASSRQGDNEKLFF; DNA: TGCGCCAGCAGCCGGCAGGGGGATAATGAAAAACTGTTTTTT
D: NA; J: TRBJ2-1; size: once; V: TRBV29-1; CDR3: CSVVDSGYNEQFF; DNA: TGCAGCGTTGTTGATAGCGGCTACAATGAGCAGTTCTTC
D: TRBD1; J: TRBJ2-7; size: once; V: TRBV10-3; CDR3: CAIPRGKINEQYF; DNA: TGTGCCATTCCCAGGGGGAAGATAAACGAGCAGTACTTC
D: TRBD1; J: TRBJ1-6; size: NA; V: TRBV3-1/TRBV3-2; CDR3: CASSRSTGSNSPLHF; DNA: TGTGCCAGCAGCCGATCGACAGGGTCTAATTCACCCCTCCACTTT
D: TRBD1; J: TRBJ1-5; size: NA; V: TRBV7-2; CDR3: CASRGGQPNQPQHF; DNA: TGTGCCAGCAGAGGGGGACAGCCAAATCAGCCCCAGCATTTT
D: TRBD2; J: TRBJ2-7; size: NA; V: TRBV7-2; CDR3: CASSSGGGRQVARYEQYF; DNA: TGTGCCAGCAGCTCCGGGGGGGGTCGACAGGTAGCCAGATACGAGCAGTACTTC
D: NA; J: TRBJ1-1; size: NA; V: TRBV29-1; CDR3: CSSRWGDTEAFF; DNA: TGCAGCTCCCGTTGGGGGGACACTGAAGCTTTCTTT
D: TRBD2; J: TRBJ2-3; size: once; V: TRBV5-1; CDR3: CASSLVSGATDTQYF; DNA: TGCGCCAGCAGCTTGGTCAGCGGGGCTACAGATACGCAGTATTTT